Sequencing of this TCR beta chain was carried out in a study of siplizumab effects on memory and regulatory T cells. General study results and limits: A small minority of alloreactive clones were mapped to unstimulated subsets. The authors did not confirm suppressive function in proliferating Tregs from siplizumab cultures. An assignable phenotype, naive or memory, was missing from roughly 83-96% of proliferating CD4+ or CD8+ clones.

This CDR3 is 12 amino acids long. Germline values: CDR1 WNHNN, CDR2 SYGVQD (reference sequence). Trimming cost V 6 bases and J 0 bases, with 6 bases left between them. Assays covered roughly 10^5 TCR templates per sample. The protocol was immunoSEQ multiplex PCR, while the TCRdb copy is restricted to in-frame clones and leaves out a portion. This sample has around 110,000 clones, with roughly 94% found just once. As to this clone: Its antigen is currently unknown.

This receptor was identified in a human donor in good health. The rearrangement uses TRBV10-1 and TRBJ2-7; D not certain. What was sequenced was non-Treg CD4+ T cells sorted from blood. The CDR3 loop reads CASRRTSYEQYF. The CDR3 bases are TGCGCCAGCAGAAGGACCTCCTACGAGCAGTACTTC.